The clone carrying this T cell receptor (beta chain) was seen only once. V shed 0 bases, J shed 2 bases, and the junction held 0 bases outside the gene matches. The CDR3 is 15 amino acids. The germline V gene encodes CDR1 SGHRS and CDR2 YFSETQ. The data were produced by immunoSEQ multiplex PCR, yet TCRdb's version contains in-frame clones alone and is incomplete. The table includes 21,000 or so clones, around 75% detected once. The data were taken from a study of tumor-infiltrating lymphocytes in localized non-small cell lung cancer. The clonotype originates from a human donor with non-small cell lung cancer. The sequencing sample was made of lung tumor tissue. V and J are TRBV5-1 and TRBJ1-5; 9 nucleotides match TRBD1. The CDR3 bases are TGCGCCAGCAGCTTGGGGACAGGGGGCAATCAGCCCCAGCATTTT. This codes for CASSLGTGGNQPQHF.